One and the same sample provided the 3 T cell receptor beta chains below, sequenced in a study of beta chain features in type 1 diabetes. Their target antigens are unknown. The authors reverse transcribed all of the isolated RNA, so sequencing captured expressed TCRB transcripts. Assay: immunoSEQ multiplex PCR; the TCRdb copy retains only in-frame clones and omits some. The repertoire holds about 740,000 clones, with around an eighth as singletons. Regarding the study as a whole: Among patients with Type 1 diabetes, TCRB CDR3s were moderately but significantly shorter in every one of the four CD4+ subsets.

Sequences were obtained from naive CD4+ T cells from blood. These receptors originate from a man in his late teens or twenties with type 1 diabetes.

The chain carries TRBV4-1 and TRBJ2-1, with 12 bases fitting TRBD1. Germline V gene lookup returns CDR1 MGHRA and CDR2 YSYEKL. CDR3 length equals 16 residues. V lost 1 base and J lost 8; bases outside the gene matches: 6. CDR3: CASSQGAGQGADEQFF. The CDR3 nucleotides are TGCGCCAGCAGCCAAGGGGCGGGACAGGGGGCCGATGAGCAGTTCTTC.

The rearrangement uses TRBV2 and TRBJ1-1; possible D gene TRBD1, 5 bases. Germline values: CDR1 SNHLY, CDR2 FYNNEI. V was pared by 6 bases and J by 1 base, with 9 bases between. This CDR3 is built from 13 residues. CDR3 coding DNA: TGTGCCAGCAGCGGGACGTCGAACACTGAAGCTTTCTTT. Residues: CASSGTSNTEAFF.

The CDR3 reads CASSFRVGDQPQHF. As DNA, the CDR3 is TGTGCCAGCAGCTTCAGAGTAGGGGACCAGCCCCAGCATTTT. V is TRBV7-2 and J is TRBJ1-5, with D possibly being TRBD1 (5 bases). CDR1 SGHTA and CDR2 FQGNSA come from the germline V gene. Trimming cost V 3 bases and J 7 bases, with 13 bases left between them. The CDR3 consists of 14 residues.